The rows below give T cell receptor beta chains drawn from one sample of a study of cytomegalovirus exposure and HLA in healthy donors. Assay used: immunoSEQ multiplex PCR; TCRdb lists only in-frame clones, some missing. The repertoire holds around 150,000 clones, with roughly 87% as singletons. Sequencing was performed on PBMCs. The receptor set was obtained from a woman younger than 45 in good health and CMV-seronegative. Each CDR3 is given with its conserved first and last residue. D genes are given only for firm matches. The size field is filled for only some rows; it gives once, few, many or a size class.

V gene,clone size,J gene,CDR3 length,D gene,CDR3 protein
TRBV30,NA,TRBJ1-1,17,NA,CAWSALTGGRGNTEAFF
TRBV9,NA,TRBJ1-4,14,NA,CASSAGTSNEKLFF
TRBV27,once,TRBJ2-3,16,TRBD1,CASSLKDRGGTDTQYF
TRBV6-5,NA,TRBJ2-2,15,TRBD1,CASSYRQGVTGELFF
TRBV5-4,NA,TRBJ2-5,15,NA,CASSSPQGPGLAQYF
TRBV29-1,NA,TRBJ1-2,15,TRBD1,CSAWTGGAFNYGYTF
TRBV10-1,NA,TRBJ2-7,15,TRBD1,CASSEAGTGGSKQYF
TRBV7-2,once,TRBJ1-5,16,TRBD1,CASSLRGQGGNQPQHF
TRBV25-1,NA,TRBJ2-1,16,TRBD2,CASSPLEGGPYNEQFF
TRBV27,NA,TRBJ2-5,14,NA,CASSYRVGLETQYF
TRBV6-5,NA,TRBJ1-1,15,TRBD1,CASSLGDRGRTEAFF
TRBV28,NA,TRBJ2-7,15,TRBD2,CASSFGREAAYEQYF
TRBV5-6,NA,TRBJ1-1,14,NA,CASSHRSLNTGAFF
TRBV27,NA,TRBJ2-7,12,TRBD2,CATGYGLAGVHF
TRBV18,NA,TRBJ1-5,15,NA,CASSPRDITNQPQHF
TRBV7-3,NA,TRBJ2-1,15,TRBD2,CASSYSGRAYNEQFF
TRBV13,few,TRBJ2-3,20,TRBD2,CASSLYVRTSGITSTDTQYF
TRBV5-1,NA,TRBJ1-5,15,NA,CASSQGPLRNQPQHF
TRBV9,NA,TRBJ1-1,14,TRBD1,CASSVGTGVTEAFF
TRBV9,NA,TRBJ2-7,14,NA,CASSVDFGSYEQYF
TRBV27,NA,TRBJ2-7,16,NA,CASSWGGQEQSYEQYF
TRBV5-6,few,TRBJ2-7,15,TRBD1,CASSLARGLSHEQYF
TRBV7-6,NA,TRBJ2-1,16,NA,CASSLASGFGSDEQFF
TRBV7-3,NA,TRBJ1-1,14,NA,CASSPSQGYTEAFF
TRBV15,NA,TRBJ2-5,13,NA,CATSRDRGETQYF
TRBV2,NA,TRBJ1-2,13,NA,CASSAEVNYGYTF
TRBV5-1,NA,TRBJ2-2,17,NA,CASSLSYPGLGTGELFF
TRBV6-1,NA,TRBJ2-3,17,TRBD1,CASSELEGRGYTDTQYF
TRBV18,NA,TRBJ2-7,16,NA,CASSPPLRDLTYEQYF
TRBV7-2,NA,TRBJ2-5,13,NA,CASSRFGVETQYF
TRBV28,NA,TRBJ1-3,15,TRBD1,CASSLWTGAGNTIYF
TRBV27,NA,TRBJ1-2,12,TRBD1,CASSLPGGGYTF
TRBV7-8,NA,TRBJ2-2,16,NA,CASSPQGFANTGELFF
TRBV5-1,NA,TRBJ1-6,15,NA,CASSLRTQTNSPLHF
TRBV5-1,NA,TRBJ2-1,14,NA,CASSLLASDNEQFF
TRBV13,NA,TRBJ2-7,17,TRBD2,CASSLLAGSLRSYEQYF
TRBV30,once,TRBJ1-5,13,NA,CAWEQGRGAVQHF
TRBV14,NA,TRBJ2-2,15,TRBD1,CASTPGTGNTGELFF
TRBV19,few,TRBJ2-6,16,NA,CASSIDPGAGANVLTF
TRBV6-1,NA,TRBJ1-5,15,TRBD1,CASSEGTGGNQPQHF
TRBV19,NA,TRBJ1-1,14,NA,CASSIEGAPTEAFF
TRBV7-9,NA,TRBJ2-7,15,NA,CASSPQSARLGEQYF
TRBV19,NA,TRBJ2-2,14,NA,CASSKAVSTGELFF
TRBV28,NA,TRBJ2-2,16,TRBD2,CASSFSAGGPTGELFF
TRBV6-5,NA,TRBJ1-2,15,NA,CASSRSWAPNYGYTF
TRBV5-1,few,TRBJ1-5,13,NA,CASSLVPDQPQHF
TRBV10-3,NA,TRBJ2-1,13,TRBD2,CATERDQHNEQFF
TRBV5-4,NA,TRBJ2-5,15,TRBD2,CASSSTGGSGETQYF
TRBV7-3,NA,TRBJ2-3,16,TRBD1,CASSLYSTGGADTQYF
TRBV5-4,once,TRBJ2-3,14,TRBD1,CASSTTGNRDTQYF
TRBV19,NA,TRBJ2-7,17,TRBD1,CASSIFPPGRGQDEQYF
TRBV7-9,NA,TRBJ1-5,14,TRBD1,CASSLPGGGQPQHF
TRBV5-3,few,TRBJ2-1,15,TRBD1,CARRHSGQGRNEQFF
TRBV29-1,NA,TRBJ2-5,13,NA,CSVAPVGGETQYF
TRBV28,NA,TRBJ1-1,12,NA,CASSLWGDEAFF
TRBV5-1,NA,TRBJ2-7,17,TRBD2,CASSLGLAGGPVYEQYF
TRBV2,NA,TRBJ2-7,16,NA,CASSKEPGQGPYEQYF
TRBV27,NA,TRBJ2-2,15,TRBD2,CASSFRTSAGGELFF
TRBV5-1,NA,TRBJ2-6,18,NA,CASSLEVAVPSGANVLTF
TRBV19,NA,TRBJ2-1,15,NA,CASSPRTGSHNEQFF